This T cell receptor beta chain was profiled in a study of cytomegalovirus exposure and HLA in healthy donors. Regarding the study as a whole: Relative to equally common others, HLA-associated TCR beta chains showed greater clonal expansion in a later analysis.

The study ran its PCR with 60 Vbeta and 13 Jbeta primers. Profiled with immunoSEQ multiplex PCR; TCRdb holds only in-frame clones, not every one. This table has some 210,000 clones, around four fifths appearing once. Turning to this clone: What it recognizes is unknown.

V dropped 8 bases and J dropped 7 bases, with 15 bases sitting between them. Per the germline V gene, CDR1 is LNHDA and CDR2 is SQIVND (reference sequence). The CDR3 extends over 13 amino acids. The receptor was isolated from a woman aged 45 to 65 in good health and CMV-seropositive. The sequencing sample was made of PBMCs. V gene TRBV19 combines with J gene TRBJ2-1, with no clear D. The CDR3 loop reads CASGVYAVNEQFF. CDR3 nucleotides: TGTGCCAGTGGAGTCTATGCAGTAAATGAGCAGTTCTTC.